A selection of T cell receptor beta chains follows, all from one sample in a study of T cells in narcolepsy. The method was immunoSEQ multiplex PCR; TCRdb's version includes in-frame clones alone and lacks a portion of them. The sample lists tens of thousands of clones, under 85% occurring once. Input material: CD45RA- memory CD4+ T cells from PBMCs. The receptors were gathered from a human donor with narcolepsy. The CDR3 runs from the conserved cysteine through the conserved F or W. The D gene is left open where the match is weak.

j_call: TRBJ2-1; cdr3_length: 15; d_call: TRBD2; v_call: TRBV5-1; cdr3_nt: TGCGCCAGCAGCGAAGGGACTAGCGGTTACAATGAGCAGTTCTTC; cdr3_aa: CASSEGTSGYNEQFF
j_call: TRBJ1-1; cdr3_length: 13; d_call: TRBD1; v_call: TRBV10-3; cdr3_nt: TGTGCCATCAGGAACGACAGGGGGACTGAAGCTTTCTTT; cdr3_aa: CAIRNDRGTEAFF
j_call: TRBJ1-4; cdr3_length: 14; d_call: NA; v_call: TRBV28; cdr3_nt: TGTGCCAGCAGTTTAATCCAGGGGTTTGAAAAACTGTTTTTT; cdr3_aa: CASSLIQGFEKLFF
j_call: TRBJ2-1; cdr3_length: 11; d_call: NA; v_call: TRBV7-2; cdr3_nt: TGTGCCAGCAGCTTAGACTCTGAGCAGTTCTTC; cdr3_aa: CASSLDSEQFF
j_call: TRBJ1-5; cdr3_length: 15; d_call: NA; v_call: TRBV4-2; cdr3_nt: TGTGCCAGCAGCCAAGATATCGGGGGCCGGCAGCCCCAGCATTTT; cdr3_aa: CASSQDIGGRQPQHF
j_call: TRBJ2-7; cdr3_length: 11; d_call: NA; v_call: TRBV27; cdr3_nt: TGTGCCAGCGGCTACACCTACGAGCAGTACTTC; cdr3_aa: CASGYTYEQYF
j_call: TRBJ1-1; cdr3_length: 14; d_call: TRBD1; v_call: TRBV15; cdr3_nt: TGTGCCACCACCTTCACAGGGGGCGCCGGAGAAGCTTTCTTT; cdr3_aa: CATTFTGGAGEAFF
j_call: TRBJ1-1; cdr3_length: 12; d_call: NA; v_call: TRBV6-5; cdr3_nt: TGTGCCAGTTCACAGGGATTACAACAAGCTTTCTTT; cdr3_aa: CASSQGLQQAFF
j_call: TRBJ2-7; cdr3_length: 15; d_call: TRBD1; v_call: TRBV6-5; cdr3_nt: TGTGCCAGCAGTTCAGGACAGGGGCGATCCTACGAGCAGTACTTC; cdr3_aa: CASSSGQGRSYEQYF
j_call: TRBJ2-1; cdr3_length: 12; d_call: NA; v_call: TRBV2; cdr3_nt: TGTGCCAGCAGTGGGGACTGGCGCGAGCAGTTCTTC; cdr3_aa: CASSGDWREQFF
j_call: TRBJ1-2; cdr3_length: 17; d_call: NA; v_call: TRBV7-2; cdr3_nt: TGTGCCAGCAGCTTAGCGGGGGGCGCCTCTGCTTTCTATGGCTACACCTTC; cdr3_aa: CASSLAGGASAFYGYTF
j_call: TRBJ1-1; cdr3_length: 15; d_call: NA; v_call: TRBV7-2; cdr3_nt: TGTGCCAGCAGCCCCCGGGACTGGGGGAACACTGAAGCTTTCTTT; cdr3_aa: CASSPRDWGNTEAFF
j_call: TRBJ2-3; cdr3_length: 13; d_call: NA; v_call: TRBV4-2; cdr3_nt: TGTGCCAGCAGCCAAGATAGGCGAGATACGCAGTATTTT; cdr3_aa: CASSQDRRDTQYF
j_call: TRBJ2-1; cdr3_length: 14; d_call: NA; v_call: TRBV5-1; cdr3_nt: TGCGCCAGCAGCTTGGGGGGGGCCGACAATGAGCAGTTCTTC; cdr3_aa: CASSLGGADNEQFF
j_call: TRBJ1-1; cdr3_length: 14; d_call: NA; v_call: TRBV11-2; cdr3_nt: TGTGCCAGCAGCTTGCAGTCGTCTGGCACTGAAGCTTTCTTT; cdr3_aa: CASSLQSSGTEAFF
j_call: TRBJ2-5; cdr3_length: 14; d_call: NA; v_call: TRBV7-2; cdr3_nt: TGTGCCAGCAGCTTAGCACAGCCTCAAGAGACCCAGTACTTC; cdr3_aa: CASSLAQPQETQYF
j_call: TRBJ2-6; cdr3_length: 15; d_call: TRBD1; v_call: TRBV6-1; cdr3_nt: TGTGCCAGCAGAGGGGGCAGGGCCGGGGCCAACGTCCTGACTTTC; cdr3_aa: CASRGGRAGANVLTF
j_call: TRBJ2-2; cdr3_length: 16; d_call: TRBD2; v_call: TRBV19; cdr3_nt: TGTGCCAGTAGTAGAACCGCGCGGGGGGCAACCGGGGAGCTGTTTTTT; cdr3_aa: CASSRTARGATGELFF
j_call: TRBJ1-1; cdr3_length: 14; d_call: TRBD1; v_call: TRBV6-5; cdr3_nt: TGTGCCAGCAGTTACCCACAGGGGGGCACTGAAGCTTTCTTT; cdr3_aa: CASSYPQGGTEAFF
j_call: TRBJ2-1; cdr3_length: 13; d_call: NA; v_call: TRBV4-3; cdr3_nt: TGCGCCAGCAGCCAAGATGGGTACAATGAGCAGTTCTTC; cdr3_aa: CASSQDGYNEQFF
j_call: TRBJ2-3; cdr3_length: 16; d_call: NA; v_call: TRBV6-6; cdr3_nt: TGTGCCAGCAGTACCCGACGGGGGCTTCGCACAGATACGCAGTATTTT; cdr3_aa: CASSTRRGLRTDTQYF
j_call: TRBJ2-3; cdr3_length: 17; d_call: TRBD2; v_call: TRBV6-1; cdr3_nt: TGTGCCAGCAGTGAAGTCCGGCTAGCGGGGGCCAGAGATACGCAGTATTTT; cdr3_aa: CASSEVRLAGARDTQYF
j_call: TRBJ1-2; cdr3_length: 15; d_call: TRBD1; v_call: TRBV27; cdr3_nt: TGTGCCAGCAGACGACAGGGGGCAAAGGGCTATGGCTACACCTTC; cdr3_aa: CASRRQGAKGYGYTF
j_call: TRBJ1-3; cdr3_length: 15; d_call: NA; v_call: TRBV6-5; cdr3_nt: TGTGCCAGCAGTTACGAACGCTCCTCTGGAAACACCATATATTTT; cdr3_aa: CASSYERSSGNTIYF
j_call: TRBJ1-1; cdr3_length: 13; d_call: NA; v_call: TRBV6-6; cdr3_nt: TGTGCCAGCAGTTATTCAGGGAATGGGGGGGAAGTCTTT; cdr3_aa: CASSYSGNGGEVF
j_call: TRBJ1-5; cdr3_length: 12; d_call: NA; v_call: TRBV7-2; cdr3_nt: TGTGCCAGCAGCTTAGACAATCAGCCCCAGCATTTT; cdr3_aa: CASSLDNQPQHF
j_call: TRBJ1-1; cdr3_length: 14; d_call: NA; v_call: TRBV28; cdr3_nt: TGTGCCAGCAGTCAGGGAGGGGTAGCCACTGAAGCTTTCTTT; cdr3_aa: CASSQGGVATEAFF
j_call: TRBJ1-4; cdr3_length: 15; d_call: NA; v_call: TRBV28; cdr3_nt: TGTGCCAGCAGTTCCCTCCATGTCACTAATGAAAAACTGTTTTTT; cdr3_aa: CASSSLHVTNEKLFF